This T cell receptor (beta chain) originates from a study of cytomegalovirus exposure and HLA in healthy donors. Study as a whole: A subsequent analysis stated that the 100 to 150 validation repertoires were run on the same platform as the approximately 700 first-cohort repertoires. General observations from the study: The study found most TCR sequences rare, yet found some public TCRs in many donors.

CDR3 length equals 15 residues. Germline values: CDR1 GTSNPN, CDR2 SVGIG (reference sequence). V dropped 1 base and J dropped 2; count of bases not matched to a gene: 7. Sequencing used immunoSEQ multiplex PCR; TCRdb keeps in-frame clones, though not all of them. Here the sample spans 100,000 to 150,000 clones, roughly 95% being singletons. This clone occurred once. The antigen is undetermined. The sample was PBMCs. This chain links TRBV30 with TRBJ1-2; TRBD1 agrees at 7 bases. This sequence was found in a young man in good health and CMV-seronegative. The chain's CDR3 is CAWSAGDSWNYGYTF. Written as DNA, the CDR3 is TGTGCCTGGAGTGCAGGGGACAGTTGGAACTATGGCTACACCTTC.